The clone carrying this T cell receptor (beta chain) was observed many times. Antigen specificity is unknown. The CDR3 covers 13 residues. Germline V CDR1 and CDR2: SQVTM, ANQGSEA. V was trimmed by 1 base and J by 6 bases, leaving 13 bases between them. These data are taken from a study of T-cell memory formation after mild COVID-19. Overall study: Each donor largely had its own TCR clusters.

TCRdb ran MiXCR on the 5' RACE reads and lists one entry per CDR3 protein. The top ten clones hold about 12% of a sample with over 35,000 distinct CDR3 sequences, 8.5% to 10% of them seen once. Overall study findings and caveats: Researchers report contracting CD4+ clones mostly in CM and EM, with CD8+ clones in EMRA.

The specimen sequenced was PBMCs or a T cell subset sorted from them (not recorded which). V and J are TRBV29-1 and TRBJ2-7; no clear D. This clonotype originated in an adult woman who had mild COVID-19 (a few samples of this study predate the infection). Cell type and time point are not known. In DNA form, the CDR3 reads TGCAGCGTTGAAGGAAAAAGATCAGGCGAGCAGTACTTC. This codes for CSVEGKRSGEQYF.